Following are 2 T cell receptor beta chains from one sample sequenced in a study of CXCR3-negative and CXCR3-positive naive CD8 T cells. The authors prepared UMI-labeled TRB cDNA libraries by 5' RACE. TCRdb re-called the 5' RACE reads and shows each CDR3 protein once, DNA omitted. The data show fewer than 80,000 distinct CDR3 sequences, and the top ten clones hold over 1.3%. The specimen sequenced was naive CXCR3- CD8+ T cells from blood. As to subset: CD45RO-CCR7+CD27+CD95- naive CD8+ T cells lacking CXCR3 (TNR3-). The receptors originated from a human donor in good health. Some clones in this sample may be carry-over from other donors' samples.

The rearrangement uses TRBV7-9 and TRBJ1-1; TCRdb outputs TRBD1, but without DNA this stays unchecked. This CDR3 contains 16 residues. CDR1 is SEHNR, CDR2 FQNEAQ, per germline (reference sequence). CDR3: CASSSPQDAHHPEAFF. Looking up the rest from reference TRBV7-9 and TRBJ1-1 gives the full variable domain: DTGVSQNPRHKITKRGQNVTFRCDPISEHNRLYWYRQTLGQGPEFLTYFQNEAQLEKSRLLSDRFSAERPKGSFSTLEIQRTEQGDSAMYLCASSSPQDAHHPEAFFGQGTRLTVV.

The chain joins TRBV6-5 to TRBJ1-2; TCRdb's D call, TRBD1, is unchecked because there is no DNA. Germline V CDR1 and CDR2: MNHEY, SVGAGI. This CDR3 comprises 16 residues. The CDR3 loop is CASIGQLTGMRYGYTF.